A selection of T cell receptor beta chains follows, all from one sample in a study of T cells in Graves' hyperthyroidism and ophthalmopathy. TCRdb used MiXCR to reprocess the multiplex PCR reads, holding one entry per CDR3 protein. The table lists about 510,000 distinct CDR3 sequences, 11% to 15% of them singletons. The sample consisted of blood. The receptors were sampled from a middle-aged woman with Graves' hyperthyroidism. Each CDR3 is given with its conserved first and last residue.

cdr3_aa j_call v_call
CASSQAGYATNEQFF TRBJ2-1 TRBV3-1
CASSPGHGTDTQYF TRBJ2-3 TRBV7-3
CASSKTGGAAYNEQFF TRBJ2-1 TRBV6-1
CASSSLQGDSPLHF TRBJ1-6 TRBV12-3/TRBV12-4
CASSLIASGNNEQFF TRBJ2-1 TRBV5-1
CASNTGGNTGELFF TRBJ2-2 TRBV9
CASSRSGSSSYNEQFF TRBJ2-1 TRBV28
CASSSLRGNQPQHF TRBJ1-5 TRBV5-6
CASTLLAGIKYNEQFF TRBJ2-1 TRBV7-2
CATRDGDRETQYF TRBJ2-5 TRBV24-1
CASRPTSNTEAFF TRBJ1-1 TRBV6-1
CASSQGQPDRSTDTQYF TRBJ2-3 TRBV4-1
CASSAGDRAHYEQYF TRBJ2-7 TRBV5-4
CASSLAGKETQYF TRBJ2-5 TRBV5-1
CASSPRTGGAFEQYF TRBJ2-7 TRBV9
CASREIRGVNQPQHF TRBJ1-5 TRBV2
CASSEQGTPNTEAFF TRBJ1-1 TRBV2
CASSLGKHRDRGWGNEQFF TRBJ2-1 TRBV5-1
CASTTKGRTGVYEQYF TRBJ2-7 TRBV2
CASSEAIGGGYGYTF TRBJ1-2 TRBV6-1
CASGGTPRETQYF TRBJ2-5 TRBV9
CASSRKGLADYNEQFF TRBJ2-1 TRBV14
CASSYSSSGTSSYEQYF TRBJ2-7 TRBV6-2/TRBV6-3
CASSPITSTLSTDTQYF TRBJ2-3 TRBV28
CASSLTVDQPQHF TRBJ1-5 TRBV27
CAGNRGGGFYEQYF TRBJ2-7 TRBV27
CASRDDRSGNTIYF TRBJ1-3 TRBV3-1
CASREGGPRQETQYF TRBJ2-5 TRBV6-1